This T cell receptor (beta chain) was identified in a study of T cell changes during pregnancy in multiple sclerosis. The ends lost 3 bases at V and 1 base at J; junction bases unmatched: 10. The length of the CDR3 is 18 residues. Germline CDR1 SGHNT, CDR2 YYREEE (reference sequence). Only in-frame clones appear in the TCRdb table, and some are missing; sequencing was by immunoSEQ multiplex PCR. The sample has some 48,000 clones, around 90% seen once. The sample here was CD4+ T cells from peripheral blood mononuclear cells, taken after pregnancy. The sequence came from a female donor in good health, enrolled as a control in a pregnancy study. The J gene is TRBJ2-3, the V gene TRBV5-4, with 11 bases lining up with TRBD2. The CDR3 sequence: CASSSVVSGGAGTDTQYF. CDR3 nucleotides: TGTGCCAGCAGCTCGGTGGTTAGCGGGGGGGCCGGCACAGATACGCAGTATTTT.